In this sample, the clone carrying this T cell receptor delta chain turned up a few times. The protein in TCRdb stems from a much larger clone and differs at residue 5 from this DNA's translation, likely a read error; here the protein is translated from the DNA. TCRdb re-analyzed the reads via CATT. The table shows 3,900 or so delta-chain clones, with approximately 15% occurring only once. This specimen belongs to a study of gamma-delta chains in newborns, infants, children. Whole-study context: Polyclonal expansion of innate γδ T cells after birth follows microbial exposure.

V trimming: 3 bases; J trimming: 0 bases; junction bases outside the gene matches: 8. CDR3 length: 19 residues. Germline values: CDR1 GEAIGNYY, CDR2 EKD. The TCR was taken from a child who was a newborn, infant or young child, either healthy, febrile or measles-vaccinated (not recorded which). The sequenced material came from blood. The chain links TRDV2 to TRDJ3; 9 bases agree with TRDD3. The CDR3 is CACDPVLGESSWDTRQMFF. As DNA, the CDR3 is TGTGCCTGTGACCCCGTACTGGGGGAAAGCTCCTGGGACACCCGACAGATGTTTTTC.